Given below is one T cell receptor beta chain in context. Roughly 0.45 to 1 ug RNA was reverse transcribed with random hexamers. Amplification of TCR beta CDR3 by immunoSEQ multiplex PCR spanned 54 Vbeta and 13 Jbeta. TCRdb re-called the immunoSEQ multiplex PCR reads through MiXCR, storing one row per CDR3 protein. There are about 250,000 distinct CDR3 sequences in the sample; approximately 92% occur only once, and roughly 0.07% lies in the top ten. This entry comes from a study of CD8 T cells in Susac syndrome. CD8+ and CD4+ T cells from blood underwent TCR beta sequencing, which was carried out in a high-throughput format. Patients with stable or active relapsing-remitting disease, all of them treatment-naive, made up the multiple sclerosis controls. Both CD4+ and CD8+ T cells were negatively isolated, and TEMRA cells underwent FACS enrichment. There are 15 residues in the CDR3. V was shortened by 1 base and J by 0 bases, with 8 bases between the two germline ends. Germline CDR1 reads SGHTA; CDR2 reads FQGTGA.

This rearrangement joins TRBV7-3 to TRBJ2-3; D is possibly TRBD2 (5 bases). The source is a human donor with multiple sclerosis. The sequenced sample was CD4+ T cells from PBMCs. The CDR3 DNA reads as TGTGCCAGCAGCTTAAATGGAGGAAGCACAGATACGCAGTATTTT. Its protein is CASSLNGGSTDTQYF. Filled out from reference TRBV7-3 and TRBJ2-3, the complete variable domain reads GAGVSQTPSNKVTEKGKYVELRCDPISGHTALYWYRQSLGQGPEFLIYFQGTGAADDSGLPNDRFFAVRPEGSVSTLKIQRTERGDSAVYLCASSLNGGSTDTQYFGPGTRLTVL.